The clone carrying this TCR beta chain was detected a few times. The antigen is unknown. Germline loops: CDR1 SGHTA, CDR2 FQGNSA. Trimming cost V 6 bases and J 10 bases, with 13 bases left between them. CDR3 length equals 13 residues. Vbeta (60) and Jbeta (13) primers were used in the PCR. Using immunoSEQ multiplex PCR, the repertoire was profiled, and TCRdb retains in-frame clones only, with some absent. The sample includes about 140,000 clones, approximately 80% seen only once; the top ten take roughly 8.8%. This entry is derived from a study of cytomegalovirus exposure and HLA in healthy donors. Study conclusions and caveats: Within a later analysis, the majority of CMV-associated TCR beta chains appeared HLA-restricted. The likely origin of a cluster of highly shared sequence variants was a sequencing artifact. Associated with HLA alleles at 0.05 false discovery rate in a later analysis were 16,951 TCR beta sequences. Indistinguishable V segments, including TRBV6-2 and TRBV6-3, were excluded.

V usage is TRBV7-2 and J usage is TRBJ1-6; D ambiguous. Sequences were obtained from PBMCs. This TCR was recovered from a woman in her forties or fifties in good health and CMV-seropositive. The DNA for the CDR3 is TGTGCCAGCAGTAGTTCTAGAGAATCACCCCTCCACTTT. It is translated as CASSSSRESPLHF.